The sequence of this TCR beta chain was determined in a study of cytomegalovirus exposure and HLA in healthy donors. Study-level results: Per published accounts, TCR beta sequences correctly predicted the HLA-A and HLA-B alleles of most subjects. Several V segments, TRBV6-2 and TRBV6-3 among them, could not be told apart and were dropped.

PCR amplification relied on 60 Vbeta primers (plus 13 Jbeta primers). TCRdb's table, derived via immunoSEQ multiplex PCR, lists solely in-frame clones and lacks some. Of around 200,000 clones listed, approximately 75% were seen once; the top ten hold approximately 5%. Germline CDR1 MGHRA, CDR2 YSYEKL. The V and J ends lost 4 bases and 9 bases, in that order; junction bases with no gene match: 4. The CDR3 loop spans 14 amino acids. Turning to this clone: Its antigen is as yet unknown.

The TCR sequence derives from a man aged 30 to 45 in good health and CMV-seropositive. This chain connects TRBV4-1 to TRBJ2-1, with 12 bases matching TRBD2. The sample comprised PBMCs. The CDR3 bases are TGCGCCAGCAGCCGGCCTAGCGGGAGGGCTGAGCAGTTCTTC. Translation: CASSRPSGRAEQFF.